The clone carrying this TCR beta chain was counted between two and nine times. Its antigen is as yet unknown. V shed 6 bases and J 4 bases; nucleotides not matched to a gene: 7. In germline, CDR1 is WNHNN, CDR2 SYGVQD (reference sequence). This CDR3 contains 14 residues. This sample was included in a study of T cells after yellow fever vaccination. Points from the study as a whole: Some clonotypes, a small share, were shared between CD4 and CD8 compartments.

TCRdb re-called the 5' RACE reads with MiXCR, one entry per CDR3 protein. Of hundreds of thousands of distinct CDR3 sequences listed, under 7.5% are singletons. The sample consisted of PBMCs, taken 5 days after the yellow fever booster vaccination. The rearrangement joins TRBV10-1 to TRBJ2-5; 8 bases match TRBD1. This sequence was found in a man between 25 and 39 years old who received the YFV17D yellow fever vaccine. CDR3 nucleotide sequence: TGCGCCAGCAGCGGACAGGGCCGCCCAGAGACCCAGTACTTC. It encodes CASSGQGRPETQYF.